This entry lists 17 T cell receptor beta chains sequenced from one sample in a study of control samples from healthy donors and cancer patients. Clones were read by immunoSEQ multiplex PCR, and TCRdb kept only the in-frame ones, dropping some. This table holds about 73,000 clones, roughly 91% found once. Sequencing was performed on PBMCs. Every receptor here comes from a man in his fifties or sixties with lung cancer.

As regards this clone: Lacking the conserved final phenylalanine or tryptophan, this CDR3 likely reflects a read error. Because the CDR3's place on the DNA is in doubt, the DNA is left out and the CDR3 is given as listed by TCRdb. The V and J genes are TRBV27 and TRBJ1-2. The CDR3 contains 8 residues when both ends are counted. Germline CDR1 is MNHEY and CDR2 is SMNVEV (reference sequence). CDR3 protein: CAIGRTPI.

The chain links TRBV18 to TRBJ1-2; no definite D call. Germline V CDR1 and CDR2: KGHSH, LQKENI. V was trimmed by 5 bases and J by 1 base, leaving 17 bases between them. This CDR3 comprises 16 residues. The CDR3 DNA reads TGTGCCAGCTCATCAGACCCGAACAGTCTTAACTATGGCTACACCTTC. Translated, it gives CASSSDPNSLNYGYTF.

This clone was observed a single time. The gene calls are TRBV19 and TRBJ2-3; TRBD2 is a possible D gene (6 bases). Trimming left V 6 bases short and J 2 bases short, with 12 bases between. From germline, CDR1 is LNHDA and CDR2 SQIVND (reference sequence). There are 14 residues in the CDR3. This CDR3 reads CASSVGRNTDTQYF. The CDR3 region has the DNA TGTGCCAGTAGCGTAGGGAGGAACACAGATACGCAGTATTTT.

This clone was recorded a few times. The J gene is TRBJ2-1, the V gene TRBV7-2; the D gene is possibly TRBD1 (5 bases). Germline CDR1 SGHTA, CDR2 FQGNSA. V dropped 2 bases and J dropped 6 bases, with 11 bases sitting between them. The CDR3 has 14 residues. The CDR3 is CASSLYPTVNEQFF. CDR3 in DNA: TGTGCCAGCAGCTTATATCCGACAGTCAATGAGCAGTTCTTC.

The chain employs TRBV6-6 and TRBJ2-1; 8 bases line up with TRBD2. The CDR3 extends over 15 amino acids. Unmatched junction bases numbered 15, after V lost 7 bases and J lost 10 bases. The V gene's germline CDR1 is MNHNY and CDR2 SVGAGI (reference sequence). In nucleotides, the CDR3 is TGTGCCAGCACCCGGGGGGGTAGAGCAGCCACGGAGCAGTTCTTC. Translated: CASTRGGRAATEQFF.

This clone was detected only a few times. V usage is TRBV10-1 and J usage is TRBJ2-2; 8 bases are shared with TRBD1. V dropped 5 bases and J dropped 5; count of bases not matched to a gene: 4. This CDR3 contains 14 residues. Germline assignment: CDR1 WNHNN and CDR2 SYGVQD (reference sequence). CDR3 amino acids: CASSSRQGTGELFF. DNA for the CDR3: TGCGCCAGCAGTAGCCGACAGGGGACCGGGGAGCTGTTTTTT.

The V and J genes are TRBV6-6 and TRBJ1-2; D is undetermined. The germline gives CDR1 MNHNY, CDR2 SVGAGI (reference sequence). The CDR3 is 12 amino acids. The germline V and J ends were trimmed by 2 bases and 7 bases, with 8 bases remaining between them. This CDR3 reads CASSYVGRGYTF. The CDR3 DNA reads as TGTGCCAGCAGTTACGTCGGGCGTGGCTACACCTTC.

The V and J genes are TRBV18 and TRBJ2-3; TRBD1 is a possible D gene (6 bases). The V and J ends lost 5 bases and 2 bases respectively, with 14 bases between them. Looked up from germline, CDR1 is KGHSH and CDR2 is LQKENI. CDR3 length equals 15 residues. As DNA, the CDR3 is TGTGCCAGCTCAAGCCTACAGGGTGCCACAGATACGCAGTATTTT. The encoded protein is CASSSLQGATDTQYF. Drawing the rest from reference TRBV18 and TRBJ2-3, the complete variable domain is NAGVMQNPRHLVRRRGQEARLRCSPMKGHSHVYWYRQLPEEGLKFMVYLQKENIIDESGMPKERFSAEFPKEGPSILRIQQVVRGDSAAYFCASSSLQGATDTQYFGPGTRLTVL.

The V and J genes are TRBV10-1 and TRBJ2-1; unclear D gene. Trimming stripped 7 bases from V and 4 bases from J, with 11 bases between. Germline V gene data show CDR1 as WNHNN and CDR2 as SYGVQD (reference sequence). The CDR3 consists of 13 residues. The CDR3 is CASNDRWYNEQFF. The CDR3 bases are TGCGCCAGCAATGACCGGTGGTACAATGAGCAGTTCTTC.

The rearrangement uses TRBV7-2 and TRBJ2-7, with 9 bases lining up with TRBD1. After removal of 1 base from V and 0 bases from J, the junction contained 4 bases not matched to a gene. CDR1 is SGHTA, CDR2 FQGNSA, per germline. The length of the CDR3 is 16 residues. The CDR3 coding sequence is TGTGCCAGCAGCTTAGACGTGGGACAGGGCTCCTACGAGCAGTACTTC. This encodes CASSLDVGQGSYEQYF.

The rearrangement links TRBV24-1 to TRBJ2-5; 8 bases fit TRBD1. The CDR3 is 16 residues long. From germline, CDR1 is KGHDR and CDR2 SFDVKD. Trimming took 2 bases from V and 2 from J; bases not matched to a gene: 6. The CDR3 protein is CATSDSPGTGQETQYF. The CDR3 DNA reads TGTGCCACCAGTGATTCCCCCGGGACAGGTCAAGAGACCCAGTACTTC.

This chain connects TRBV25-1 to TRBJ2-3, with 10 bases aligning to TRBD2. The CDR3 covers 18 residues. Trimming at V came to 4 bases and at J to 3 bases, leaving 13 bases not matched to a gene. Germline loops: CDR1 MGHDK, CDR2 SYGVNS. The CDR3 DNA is TGTGCCAGCAGTGGGTTCACCTTTGGACTAGCGGAAACAGATACGCAGTATTTT. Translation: CASSGFTFGLAETDTQYF.

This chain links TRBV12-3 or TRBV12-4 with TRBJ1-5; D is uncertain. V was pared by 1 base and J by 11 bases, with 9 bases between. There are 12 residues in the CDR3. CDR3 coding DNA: TGTGCCAGCAGTTTAGGGGAATGGGCCCAGCATTTT. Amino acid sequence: CASSLGEWAQHF.

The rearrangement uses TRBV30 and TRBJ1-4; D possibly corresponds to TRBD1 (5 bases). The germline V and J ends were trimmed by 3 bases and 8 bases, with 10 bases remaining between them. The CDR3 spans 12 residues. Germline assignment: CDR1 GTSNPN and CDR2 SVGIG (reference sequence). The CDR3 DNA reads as TGTGCCTGGAGCCGGGACGGAGAAAAACTGTTTTTT. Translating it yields CAWSRDGEKLFF.

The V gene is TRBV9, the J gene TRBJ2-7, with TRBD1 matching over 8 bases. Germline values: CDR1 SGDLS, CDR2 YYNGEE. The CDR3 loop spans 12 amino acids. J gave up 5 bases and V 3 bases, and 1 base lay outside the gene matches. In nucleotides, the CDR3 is TGTGCCAGCAGCGCGGACAGGGACGAGCAGTACTTC. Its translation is CASSADRDEQYF.

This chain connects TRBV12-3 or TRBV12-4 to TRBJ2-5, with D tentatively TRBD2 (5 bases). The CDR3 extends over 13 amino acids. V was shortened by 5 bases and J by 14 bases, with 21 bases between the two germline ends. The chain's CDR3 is CASSTIAPGISYF. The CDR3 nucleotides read TGTGCCAGCAGTACTATAGCCCCCGGGATTTCTTACTTC.

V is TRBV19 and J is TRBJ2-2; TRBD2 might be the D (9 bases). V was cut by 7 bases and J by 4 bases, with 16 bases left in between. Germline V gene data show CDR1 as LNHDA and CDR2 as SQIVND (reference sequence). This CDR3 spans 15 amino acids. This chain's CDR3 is CASMSGGTGTGELFF. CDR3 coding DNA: TGTGCCAGTATGAGCGGGGGGACAGGCACCGGGGAGCTGTTTTTT.